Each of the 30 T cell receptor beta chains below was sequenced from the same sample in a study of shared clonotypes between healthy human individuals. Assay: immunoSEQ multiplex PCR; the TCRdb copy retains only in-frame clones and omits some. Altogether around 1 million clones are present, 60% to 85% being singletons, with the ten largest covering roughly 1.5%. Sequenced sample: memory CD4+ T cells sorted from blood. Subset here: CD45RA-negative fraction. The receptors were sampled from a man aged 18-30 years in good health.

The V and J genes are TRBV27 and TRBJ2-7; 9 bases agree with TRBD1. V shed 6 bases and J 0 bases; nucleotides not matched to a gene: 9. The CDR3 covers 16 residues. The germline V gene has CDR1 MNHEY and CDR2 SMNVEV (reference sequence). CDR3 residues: CASRYSGTGSSYEQYF. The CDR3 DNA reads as TGTGCCAGCAGATACTCCGGGACAGGGAGCTCCTACGAGCAGTACTTC.

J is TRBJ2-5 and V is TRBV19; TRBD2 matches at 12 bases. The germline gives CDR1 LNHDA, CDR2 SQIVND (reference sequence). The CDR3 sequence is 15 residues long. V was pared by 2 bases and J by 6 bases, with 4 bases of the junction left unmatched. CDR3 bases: TGTGCCAGTAGTATAACTAGCGGGGGGTTAAAGACCCAGTACTTC. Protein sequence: CASSITSGGLKTQYF.

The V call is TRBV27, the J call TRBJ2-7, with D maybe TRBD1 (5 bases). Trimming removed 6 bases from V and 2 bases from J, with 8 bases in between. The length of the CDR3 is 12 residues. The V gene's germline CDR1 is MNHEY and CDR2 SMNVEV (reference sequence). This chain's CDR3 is CASSGQAYEQYF. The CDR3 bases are TGTGCCAGCAGCGGACAAGCCTACGAGCAGTACTTC.

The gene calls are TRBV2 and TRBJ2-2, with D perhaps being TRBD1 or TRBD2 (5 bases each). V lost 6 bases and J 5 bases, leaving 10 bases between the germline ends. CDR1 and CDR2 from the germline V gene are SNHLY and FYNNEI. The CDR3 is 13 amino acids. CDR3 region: CASRRGVTGELFF. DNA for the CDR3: TGTGCCAGCAGAAGAGGGGTTACCGGGGAGCTGTTTTTT.

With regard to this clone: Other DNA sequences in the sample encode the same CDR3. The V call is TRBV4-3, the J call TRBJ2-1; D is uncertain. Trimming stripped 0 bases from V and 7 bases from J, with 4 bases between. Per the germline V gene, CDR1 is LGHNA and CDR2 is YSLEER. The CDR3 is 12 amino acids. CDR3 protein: CASSQEGNEQFF. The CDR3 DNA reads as TGCGCCAGCAGCCAAGAGGGAAATGAGCAGTTCTTC.

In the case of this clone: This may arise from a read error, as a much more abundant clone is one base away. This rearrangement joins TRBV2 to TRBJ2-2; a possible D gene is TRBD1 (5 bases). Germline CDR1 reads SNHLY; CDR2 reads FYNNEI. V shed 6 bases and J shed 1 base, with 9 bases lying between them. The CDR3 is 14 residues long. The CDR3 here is CASSQGQNTGELFF. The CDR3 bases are TGTGCCAGCAGCCAAGGACAGAACACCGGGGAGCTGTTTTTT. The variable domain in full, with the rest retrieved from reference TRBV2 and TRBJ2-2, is EPEVTQTPSHQVTQMGQEVILRCVPISNHLYFYWYRQILGQKVEFLVSFYNNEISEKSEIFDDQFSVERPDGSNFTLKIRSTKLEDSAMYFCASSQGQNTGELFFGEGSRLTVL.

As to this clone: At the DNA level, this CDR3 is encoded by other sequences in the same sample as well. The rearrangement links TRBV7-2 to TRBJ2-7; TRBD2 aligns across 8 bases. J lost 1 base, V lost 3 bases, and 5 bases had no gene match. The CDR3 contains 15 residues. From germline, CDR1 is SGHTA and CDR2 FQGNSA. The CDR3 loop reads CASSLSSGVSYEQYF. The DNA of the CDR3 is TGTGCCAGCAGCTTGAGTAGCGGGGTTTCCTACGAGCAGTACTTC.

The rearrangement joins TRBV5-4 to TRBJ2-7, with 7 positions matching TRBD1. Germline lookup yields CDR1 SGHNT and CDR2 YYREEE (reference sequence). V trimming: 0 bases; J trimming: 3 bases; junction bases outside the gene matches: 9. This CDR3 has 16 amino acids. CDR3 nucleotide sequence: TGTGCCAGCAGCTTGGAGCTCCGACAGGGAAACTACGAGCAGTACTTC. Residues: CASSLELRQGNYEQYF.

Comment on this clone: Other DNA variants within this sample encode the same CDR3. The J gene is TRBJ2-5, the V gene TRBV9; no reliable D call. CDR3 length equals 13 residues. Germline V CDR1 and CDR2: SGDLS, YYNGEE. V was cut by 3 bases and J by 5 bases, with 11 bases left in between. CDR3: CASSGTQAETQYF. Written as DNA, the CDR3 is TGTGCCAGCAGCGGGACGCAGGCGGAGACCCAGTACTTC. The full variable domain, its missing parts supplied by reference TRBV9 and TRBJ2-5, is DSGVTQTPKHLITATGQRVTLRCSPRSGDLSVYWYQQSLDQGLQFLIQYYNGEERAKGNILERFSAQQFPDLHSELNLSSLELGDSALYFCASSGTQAETQYFGPGTRLLVL.

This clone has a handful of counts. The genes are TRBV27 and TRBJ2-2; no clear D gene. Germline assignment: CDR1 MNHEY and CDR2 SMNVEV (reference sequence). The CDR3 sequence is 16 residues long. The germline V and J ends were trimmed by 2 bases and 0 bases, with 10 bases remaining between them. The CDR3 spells CASSLNIVANTGELFF. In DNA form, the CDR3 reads TGTGCCAGCAGTTTAAACATAGTCGCGAACACCGGGGAGCTGTTTTTT.

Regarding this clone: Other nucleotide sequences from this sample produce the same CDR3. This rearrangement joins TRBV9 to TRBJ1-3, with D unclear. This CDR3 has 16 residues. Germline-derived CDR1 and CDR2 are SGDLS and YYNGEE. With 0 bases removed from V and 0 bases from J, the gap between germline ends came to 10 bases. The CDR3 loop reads CASSVDGQASGNTIYF. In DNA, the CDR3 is TGTGCCAGCAGCGTAGACGGGCAGGCCTCTGGAAACACCATATATTTT.

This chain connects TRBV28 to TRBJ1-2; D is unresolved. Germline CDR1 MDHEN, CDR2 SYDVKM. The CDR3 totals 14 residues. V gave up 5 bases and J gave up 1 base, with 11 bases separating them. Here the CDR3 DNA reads TGTGCCAGCAGTACTCAACAGATTAACTATGGCTACACCTTC. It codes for CASSTQQINYGYTF.

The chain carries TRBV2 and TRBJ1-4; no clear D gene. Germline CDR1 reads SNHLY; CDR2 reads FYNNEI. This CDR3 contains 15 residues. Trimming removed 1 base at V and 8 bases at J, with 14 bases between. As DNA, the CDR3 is TGTGCCAGCAGTGAAGGCCGGCGCGCATGGGAAAAACTGTTTTTT. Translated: CASSEGRRAWEKLFF. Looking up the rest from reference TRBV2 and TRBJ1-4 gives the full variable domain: EPEVTQTPSHQVTQMGQEVILRCVPISNHLYFYWYRQILGQKVEFLVSFYNNEISEKSEIFDDQFSVERPDGSNFTLKIRSTKLEDSAMYFCASSEGRRAWEKLFFGSGTQLSVL.

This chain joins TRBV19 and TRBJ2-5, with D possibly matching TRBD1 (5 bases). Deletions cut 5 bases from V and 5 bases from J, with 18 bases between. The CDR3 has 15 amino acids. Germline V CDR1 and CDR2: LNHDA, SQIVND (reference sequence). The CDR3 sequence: CASSVSGQGGETQYF. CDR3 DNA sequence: TGTGCCAGTAGTGTCTCCGGGCAGGGCGGTGAGACCCAGTACTTC. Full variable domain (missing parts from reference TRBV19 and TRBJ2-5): DGGITQSPKYLFRKEGQNVTLSCEQNLNHDAMYWYRQDPGQGLRLIYYSQIVNDFQKGDIAEGYSVSREKKESFPLTVTSAQKNPTAFYLCASSVSGQGGETQYFGPGTRLLVL.

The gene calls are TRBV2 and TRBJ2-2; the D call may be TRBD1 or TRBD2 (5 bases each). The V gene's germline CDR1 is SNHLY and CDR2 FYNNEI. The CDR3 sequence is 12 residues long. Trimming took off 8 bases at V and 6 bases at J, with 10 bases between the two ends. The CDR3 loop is CASQTGPGELFF. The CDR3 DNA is TGTGCCAGCCAAACGGGGCCCGGGGAGCTGTTTTTT.

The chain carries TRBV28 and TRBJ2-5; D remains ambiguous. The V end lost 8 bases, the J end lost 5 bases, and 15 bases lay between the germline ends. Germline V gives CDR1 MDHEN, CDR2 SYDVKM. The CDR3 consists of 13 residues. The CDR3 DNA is TGTGCCAGCGGCCCCGTCAGCACGGAGACCCAGTACTTC. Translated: CASGPVSTETQYF.

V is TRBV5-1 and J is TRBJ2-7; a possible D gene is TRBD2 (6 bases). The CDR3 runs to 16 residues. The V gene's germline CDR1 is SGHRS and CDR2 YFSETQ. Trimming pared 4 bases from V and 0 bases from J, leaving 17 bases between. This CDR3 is CASSRTGGAYSYEQYF. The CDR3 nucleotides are TGCGCCAGCAGCCGTACCGGGGGAGCCTACTCCTACGAGCAGTACTTC.

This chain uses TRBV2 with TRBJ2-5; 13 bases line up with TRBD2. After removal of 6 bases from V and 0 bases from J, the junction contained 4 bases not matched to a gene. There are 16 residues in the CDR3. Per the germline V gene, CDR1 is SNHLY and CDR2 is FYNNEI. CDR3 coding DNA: TGTGCCAGCAGGGGGACTAGCGGGAATAACCAAGAGACCCAGTACTTC. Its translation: CASRGTSGNNQETQYF.

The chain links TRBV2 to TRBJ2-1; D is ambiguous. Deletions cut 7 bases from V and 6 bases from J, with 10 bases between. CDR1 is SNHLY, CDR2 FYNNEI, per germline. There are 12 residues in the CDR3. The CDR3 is CASNKGFNEQFF. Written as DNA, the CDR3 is TGTGCCAGCAACAAGGGTTTCAATGAGCAGTTCTTC.

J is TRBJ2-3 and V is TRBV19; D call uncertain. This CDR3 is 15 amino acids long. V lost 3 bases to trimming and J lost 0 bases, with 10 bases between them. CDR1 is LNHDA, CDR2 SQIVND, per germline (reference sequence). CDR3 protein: CASSIFRLSTDTQYF. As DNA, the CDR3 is TGTGCCAGTAGTATTTTCCGGCTAAGCACAGATACGCAGTATTTT.

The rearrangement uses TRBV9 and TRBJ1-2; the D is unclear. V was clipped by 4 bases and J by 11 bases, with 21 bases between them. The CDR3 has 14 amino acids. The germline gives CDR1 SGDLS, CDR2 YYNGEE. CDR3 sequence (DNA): TGTGCCAGCAGCCTACACCCAACAGAGGGCCAGTACACCTTC. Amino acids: CASSLHPTEGQYTF.

CDR3 sequence: CASSLGWGVYNEQFF. For the CDR3, the DNA is TGTGCCAGCAGCTTAGGGTGGGGGGTGTACAATGAGCAGTTCTTC. This chain joins TRBV7-2 and TRBJ2-1; D perhaps matches TRBD2 (6 bases). CDR1 and CDR2 from the germline V gene are SGHTA and FQGNSA. CDR3 size: 15 residues. Trimming removed 1 base from V and 4 bases from J, with 11 bases in between.

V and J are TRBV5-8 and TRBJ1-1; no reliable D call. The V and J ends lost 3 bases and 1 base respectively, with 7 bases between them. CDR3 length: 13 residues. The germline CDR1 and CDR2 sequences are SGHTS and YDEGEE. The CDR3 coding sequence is TGTGCCAGCAGCTACATCCGGAACACTGAAGCTTTCTTT. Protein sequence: CASSYIRNTEAFF. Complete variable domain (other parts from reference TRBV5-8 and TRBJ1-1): EAGVTQSPTHLIKTRGQQATLRCSPISGHTSVYWYQQALGLGLQFLLWYDEGEERNRGNFPPRFSGRQFPNYSSELNVNALELEDSALYLCASSYIRNTEAFFGQGTRLTVV.

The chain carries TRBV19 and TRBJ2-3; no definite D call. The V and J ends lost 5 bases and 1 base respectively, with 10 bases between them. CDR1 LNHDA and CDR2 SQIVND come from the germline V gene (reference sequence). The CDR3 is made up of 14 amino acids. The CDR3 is CASSLGGGTDTQYF. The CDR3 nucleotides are TGTGCCAGTAGTCTCGGTGGTGGCACAGATACGCAGTATTTT. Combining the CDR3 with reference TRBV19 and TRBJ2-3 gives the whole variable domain DGGITQSPKYLFRKEGQNVTLSCEQNLNHDAMYWYRQDPGQGLRLIYYSQIVNDFQKGDIAEGYSVSREKKESFPLTVTSAQKNPTAFYLCASSLGGGTDTQYFGPGTRLTVL.

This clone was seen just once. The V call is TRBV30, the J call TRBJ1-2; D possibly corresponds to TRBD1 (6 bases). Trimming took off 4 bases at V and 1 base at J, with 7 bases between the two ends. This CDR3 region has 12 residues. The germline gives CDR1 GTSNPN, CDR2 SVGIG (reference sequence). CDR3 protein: CAWKGDNYGYTF. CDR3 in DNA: TGTGCCTGGAAGGGGGATAACTATGGCTACACCTTC.

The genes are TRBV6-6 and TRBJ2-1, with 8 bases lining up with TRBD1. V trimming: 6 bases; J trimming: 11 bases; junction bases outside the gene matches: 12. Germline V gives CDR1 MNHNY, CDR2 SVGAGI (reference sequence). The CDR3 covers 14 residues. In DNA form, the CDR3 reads TGTGCCAGCAGCCCACTAGAGACAGGGGCTAAGCAGTTCTTC. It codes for CASSPLETGAKQFF.

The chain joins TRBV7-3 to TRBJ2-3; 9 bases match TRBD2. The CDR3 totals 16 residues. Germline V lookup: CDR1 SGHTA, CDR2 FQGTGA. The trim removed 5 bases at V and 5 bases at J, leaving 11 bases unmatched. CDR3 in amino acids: CASSQSSAGGRDTQYF. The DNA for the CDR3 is TGTGCCAGCAGCCAATCCTCGGCGGGGGGGCGAGATACGCAGTATTTT.

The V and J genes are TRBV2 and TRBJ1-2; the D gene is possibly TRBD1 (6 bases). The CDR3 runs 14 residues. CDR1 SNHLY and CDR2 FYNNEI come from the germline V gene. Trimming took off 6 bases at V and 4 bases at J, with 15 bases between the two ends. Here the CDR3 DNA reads TGTGCCAGCAGGGAGGACAGTATGACCTATGGCTACACCTTC. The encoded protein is CASREDSMTYGYTF.

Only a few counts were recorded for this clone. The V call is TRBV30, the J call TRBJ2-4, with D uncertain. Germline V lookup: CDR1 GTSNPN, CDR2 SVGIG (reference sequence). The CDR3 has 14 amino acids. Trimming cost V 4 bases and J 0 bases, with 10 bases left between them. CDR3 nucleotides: TGTGCCTGGACCGCGAGGTTAGCCAAAAACATTCAGTACTTC. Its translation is CAWTARLAKNIQYF.

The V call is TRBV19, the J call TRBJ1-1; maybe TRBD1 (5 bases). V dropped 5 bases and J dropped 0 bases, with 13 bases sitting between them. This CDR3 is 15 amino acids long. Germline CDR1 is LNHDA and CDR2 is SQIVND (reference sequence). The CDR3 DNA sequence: TGTGCCAGTAGTCCCCAAGGGACCATGAACACTGAAGCTTTCTTT. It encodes CASSPQGTMNTEAFF. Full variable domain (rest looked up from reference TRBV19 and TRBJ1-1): DGGITQSPKYLFRKEGQNVTLSCEQNLNHDAMYWYRQDPGQGLRLIYYSQIVNDFQKGDIAEGYSVSREKKESFPLTVTSAQKNPTAFYLCASSPQGTMNTEAFFGQGTRLTVV.